The 28 T cell receptor beta chains below all came from one sample that was sequenced in a study of blood T cell repertoires in COVID-19. TCRdb's copy holds only in-frame clones and misses some; the assay was immunoSEQ multiplex PCR. The table records some 100,000 clones, approximately 86% of them present only once. Material for sequencing was PBMCs or T cells enriched from blood (not recorded which). The receptor set was obtained from a woman aged 45-65 years who had recovered from COVID-19.

The CDR3 nucleotides are TGTGCCAGTAGTATTGGGCAGGGAAACTATGGCTACACCTTC. Translating gives CASSIGQGNYGYTF. The rearrangement links TRBV19 to TRBJ1-2; TRBD1 might be the D (5 bases). The CDR3 loop spans 14 amino acids. Germline CDR1 LNHDA, CDR2 SQIVND (reference sequence). Deletions cut 3 bases from V and 2 bases from J, with 10 bases between.

V gene TRBV28 combines with J gene TRBJ1-5, with D possibly being TRBD1 (6 bases). V was shortened by 5 bases and J by 4 bases, with 21 bases between the two germline ends. This CDR3 has 17 residues. The germline CDR1 and CDR2 sequences are MDHEN and SYDVKM. The CDR3 loop is CASSPSRGGLFNQPQHF. As DNA, the CDR3 is TGTGCCAGCAGTCCCTCTCGCGGGGGCCTGTTTAATCAGCCCCAGCATTTT.

This chain connects TRBV3-1 (or the pseudogene TRBV3-2) to TRBJ2-7; 8 bases fit TRBD2. This CDR3 is built from 13 residues. Germline V gene data show CDR1 as LGHDT and CDR2 as YNNKEL (reference sequence). V lost 3 bases, J lost 4 bases, and 2 bases stayed unmatched. The CDR3 spells CASSQTGGYEQYF. CDR3 in DNA: TGTGCCAGCAGCCAGACGGGGGGGTACGAGCAGTACTTC.

The chain employs TRBV28 and TRBJ2-7, with D possibly TRBD2 on 5 matching bases. The CDR3 loop spans 18 amino acids. CDR1 MDHEN and CDR2 SYDVKM come from the germline V gene. Trimming left V 4 bases short and J 3 bases short, with 25 bases between. CDR3 region: CASSSPGRGSASIYEQYF. In nucleotides, the CDR3 is TGTGCCAGCAGTTCCCCGGGGAGAGGCTCAGCCTCAATCTACGAGCAGTACTTC.

The genes are TRBV7-9 and TRBJ1-6; 9 bases match TRBD1. The germline V gene has CDR1 SEHNR and CDR2 FQNEAQ (reference sequence). The CDR3 length is 14 residues. J was trimmed by 9 bases and V by 5 bases; bases with no gene match: 5. The CDR3 spells CASSSWTGASPLHF. The CDR3 coding sequence is TGTGCCAGCAGCAGTTGGACAGGGGCTTCACCCCTCCACTTT.

V usage is TRBV4-1 and J usage is TRBJ2-1, with unresolved D. The CDR3 runs to 14 residues. Trimming removed 1 base at V and 2 bases at J, with 6 bases between. Per the germline V gene, CDR1 is MGHRA and CDR2 is YSYEKL. CDR3 protein: CASSQASAYNEQFF. CDR3 nucleotides: TGCGCCAGCAGCCAAGCAAGCGCCTACAATGAGCAGTTCTTC.

The chain joins TRBV7-3 to TRBJ2-1; TRBD2 matches at 16 bases. Per germline, CDR1 SGHTA and CDR2 FQGTGA. The CDR3 loop spans 16 amino acids. The V segment lost 4 bases and the J segment 7 bases; nucleotides outside the gene matches: 4. The DNA for the CDR3 is TGTGCCAGCAGCTCTAAGGGACTAGCGGGAGGGAATGAGCAGTTCTTC. Protein sequence: CASSSKGLAGGNEQFF.

V is TRBV6-2 or TRBV6-3 and J is TRBJ1-2, with 11 bases matching TRBD1. The CDR3 runs to 20 residues. CDR1 is MNHEY and CDR2 is SVGEGT in the germline V gene. V shed 7 bases, J shed 6 bases, and the junction held 25 bases outside the gene matches. In DNA form, the CDR3 reads TGTGCCAGCACCCCAGCCCGGGACAGGGGGGTTCTATGGGTGAGAAATGGCTACACCTTC. This translates into CASTPARDRGVLWVRNGYTF.

The chain uses TRBV7-2 and TRBJ2-2; 9 bases fit TRBD2. CDR3 length equals 16 residues. Germline CDR1 is SGHTA and CDR2 is FQGNSA. V trimming: 11 bases; J trimming: 2 bases; junction bases outside the gene matches: 12. For the CDR3, the DNA is TGTGCCTTGGAAAGGGCTAGCGGGACCAACACCGGGGAGCTGTTTTTT. Its translation is CALERASGTNTGELFF.

V and J are TRBV19 and TRBJ2-3; no clear D gene. V lost 3 bases and J 9 bases, leaving 7 bases between the germline ends. The germline V gene encodes CDR1 LNHDA and CDR2 SQIVND (reference sequence). This CDR3 region has 11 residues. In nucleotides, the CDR3 is TGTGCCAGTAGTATGCAGAGGACGCAGTATTTT. It specifies CASSMQRTQYF.

The J gene is TRBJ1-1, the V gene TRBV14; no reliable D call. The CDR3 extends over 13 amino acids. The ends were cut back, 4 bases at V and 8 bases at J, with 14 bases in the middle. CDR1 and CDR2 (germline): SGHDN, FVKESK. The CDR3 region is CASSRLLLAEAFF. The CDR3 DNA sequence: TGTGCCAGCAGCCGACTCCTTTTGGCGGAAGCTTTCTTT.

The V call is TRBV6-5, the J call TRBJ2-7; D might be TRBD2 (7 bases). The germline gives CDR1 MNHEY, CDR2 SVGAGI. The V end lost 7 bases, the J end lost 10 bases, and 17 bases lay between the germline ends. The CDR3 contains 12 residues. Here the CDR3 reads CASNQGGGDQYF. DNA for the CDR3: TGTGCCAGCAACCAAGGGGGGGGAGATCAGTACTTC.

This chain uses TRBV6-6 with TRBJ1-2, with D unclear. V was trimmed by 2 bases and J by 8 bases, leaving 21 bases between them. This CDR3 comprises 16 residues. Per germline, CDR1 MNHNY and CDR2 SVGAGI (reference sequence). The CDR3 loop reads CASSYELWAPTGGYTF. CDR3 DNA sequence: TGTGCCAGCAGTTACGAGTTGTGGGCTCCTACGGGGGGCTACACCTTC.

J is TRBJ1-5 and V is TRBV9; 9 bases line up with TRBD1. Unmatched junction bases numbered 5, after V lost 3 bases and J lost 4 bases. The CDR3 length is 15 residues. The germline V gene has CDR1 SGDLS and CDR2 YYNGEE. The CDR3 DNA reads as TGTGCCAGCAGCGCTGGGACAGGGCTAAATCAGCCCCAGCATTTT. Its protein is CASSAGTGLNQPQHF.

The rearrangement links TRBV4-2 to TRBJ2-7; the D is unclear. V lost 4 bases, J lost 0 bases, and 13 bases lay in between. CDR1 is LGHNA and CDR2 is YNFKEQ in the germline V gene. The CDR3 has 15 amino acids. The CDR3 loop reads CASSPTSSSSYEQYF. The CDR3 coding sequence is TGTGCCAGCAGCCCAACTTCTTCCTCCTCCTACGAGCAGTACTTC.

This clone was observed a few times. This sequence joins TRBV9 and TRBJ1-2, with a possible D match to TRBD1 (6 bases). The length of the CDR3 is 15 residues. Germline loops: CDR1 SGDLS, CDR2 YYNGEE. V was trimmed by 0 bases and J by 8 bases, leaving 17 bases between them. The CDR3, as DNA: TGTGCCAGCAGCGTAGATGGGGGCCCCAATAAGGGCTACACCTTC. It specifies CASSVDGGPNKGYTF.

The rearrangement uses TRBV7-3 and TRBJ2-7; TRBD1 is a possible D gene (6 bases). The CDR3 runs to 12 residues. V was clipped by 8 bases and J by 4 bases, with 12 bases between them. Germline V gene data show CDR1 as SGHTA and CDR2 as FQGTGA. In nucleotides, the CDR3 is TGTGCCAGCCGTGGGGGCAGGTACGAGCAGTACTTC. Protein sequence: CASRGGRYEQYF.

This chain links TRBV14 with TRBJ2-3; 7 bases line up with TRBD1. V was pared by 5 bases and J by 0 bases, with 5 bases of the junction left unmatched. Germline-derived CDR1 and CDR2 are SGHDN and FVKESK. The CDR3 length is 15 residues. The CDR3: CASSDWDSSTDTQYF. CDR3 coding DNA: TGTGCCAGCAGCGACTGGGACAGCAGCACAGATACGCAGTATTTT.

J is TRBJ1-2 and V is TRBV10-3; possibly TRBD1 for D (5 bases). Germline CDR1 is ENHRY and CDR2 is SYGVKD. This CDR3 spans 15 amino acids. Deletions cut 3 bases from V and 1 base from J, with 12 bases between. CDR3 loop: CAISDVQEINYGYTF. The CDR3 coding sequence is TGTGCCATCAGTGATGTACAGGAGATTAACTATGGCTACACCTTC.

The chain employs TRBV9 and TRBJ2-1; possible D gene TRBD2, 6 bases. Trimming pared 0 bases from V and 4 bases from J, leaving 11 bases between. Germline-derived CDR1 and CDR2 are SGDLS and YYNGEE. This CDR3 contains 15 residues. CDR3 DNA sequence: TGTGCCAGCAGCGTAGGCGGAGGGCAGTACAATGAGCAGTTCTTC. Translated: CASSVGGGQYNEQFF.

This clone was seen only a few times. The rearrangement joins TRBV13 to TRBJ1-6; 7 nucleotides agree with TRBD1. In germline, CDR1 is PRHDT, CDR2 FYEKMQ (reference sequence). V shed 0 bases and J 13 bases; nucleotides not matched to a gene: 9. The CDR3 extends over 15 amino acids. The CDR3 region has the DNA TGTGCCAGCAGCTTAGGAGACAGGGTCAGGGGTCCCCTCCACTTT. It encodes CASSLGDRVRGPLHF.

V gene TRBV24-1 combines with J gene TRBJ2-3; TRBD2 matches at 14 bases. CDR1 and CDR2 from the germline V gene are KGHDR and SFDVKD. The CDR3 loop spans 17 amino acids. With 3 bases clipped from V and 4 bases from J, the junction kept 5 bases outside the gene matches. For the CDR3, the DNA is TGTGCCACCAGTGATGGGGGACTAGCGGGAGTGTCAGATACGCAGTATTTT. This sequence encodes CATSDGGLAGVSDTQYF.

The gene calls are TRBV6-4 and TRBJ2-3; 11 bases fit TRBD1. This CDR3 is built from 15 residues. Trimming cost V 6 bases and J 4 bases; bases outside gene matches: 6. Germline CDR1 is MRHNA and CDR2 is SNTAGT. This CDR3 is CASSSGTGGADTQYF. The CDR3 DNA sequence: TGTGCCAGCAGCTCCGGGACAGGGGGGGCAGATACGCAGTATTTT.

The CDR3 spells CATQAWGGTDTQYF. The CDR3 region has the DNA TGTGCCACCCAGGCTTGGGGAGGCACAGATACGCAGTATTTT. This chain uses TRBV19 with TRBJ2-3, with a tentative D call TRBD2 (5 bases). The CDR3 is made up of 14 amino acids. The germline V and J ends were trimmed by 10 bases and 1 base, with 15 bases remaining between them. CDR1 is LNHDA and CDR2 is SQIVND in the germline V gene (reference sequence).

This clone showed up just once. The rearrangement links TRBV6-5 to TRBJ2-7; 7 bases map to TRBD1. The ends lost 4 bases at V and 5 bases at J; junction bases unmatched: 8. This CDR3 is built from 14 residues. The germline gives CDR1 MNHEY, CDR2 SVGAGI. CDR3: CASSLLTGLDEQYF. CDR3 in DNA: TGTGCCAGCAGTTTGTTGACAGGGCTGGACGAGCAGTACTTC.

The chain combines TRBV13 with TRBJ1-3; D is possibly TRBD1 (6 bases). CDR1 and CDR2 from the germline V gene are PRHDT and FYEKMQ (reference sequence). The CDR3 sequence is 15 residues long. V was pared by 0 bases and J by 4 bases, with 10 bases between. This CDR3 is CASSLGAGQGNTIYF. CDR3 coding DNA: TGTGCCAGCAGCTTAGGGGCCGGACAGGGAAACACCATATATTTT.

The rearrangement uses TRBV28 and TRBJ2-1; 8 bases line up with TRBD2. V shed 3 bases, J shed 2 bases, and the junction held 6 bases outside the gene matches. The CDR3 totals 16 residues. The germline CDR1 and CDR2 sequences are MDHEN and SYDVKM. The CDR3 is CASSLASGRTYNEQFF. The CDR3 coding sequence is TGTGCCAGCAGTTTGGCAAGCGGGAGAACCTACAATGAGCAGTTCTTC. Combining the CDR3 with reference TRBV28 and TRBJ2-1 gives the whole variable domain DVKVTQSSRYLVKRTGEKVFLECVQDMDHENMFWYRQDPGLGLRLIYFSYDVKMKEKGDIPEGYSVSREKKERFSLILESASTNQTSMYLCASSLASGRTYNEQFFGPGTRLTVL.

The gene calls are TRBV9 and TRBJ2-1; 11 bases fit TRBD2. This CDR3 is built from 14 residues. CDR1 and CDR2 from the germline V gene are SGDLS and YYNGEE. The junction had 2 bases not matched to a gene; V was cut back by 3 bases and J by 6 bases. CDR3 DNA sequence: TGTGCCAGCAGCGGACTAGCGGGAAGCAATGAGCAGTTCTTC. Protein: CASSGLAGSNEQFF.